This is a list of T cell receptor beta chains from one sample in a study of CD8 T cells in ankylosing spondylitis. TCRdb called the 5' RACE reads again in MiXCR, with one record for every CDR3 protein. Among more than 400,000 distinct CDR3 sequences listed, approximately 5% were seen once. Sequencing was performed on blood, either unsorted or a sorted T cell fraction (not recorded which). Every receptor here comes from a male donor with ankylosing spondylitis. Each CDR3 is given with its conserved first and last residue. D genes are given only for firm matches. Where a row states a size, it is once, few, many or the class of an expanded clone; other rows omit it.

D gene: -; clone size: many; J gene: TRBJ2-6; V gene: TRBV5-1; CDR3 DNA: TGCGCCAGCAGCTTGGACGGCCAAGTAGGACCTGGGGCCAACGTCCTGACTTTC; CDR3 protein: CASSLDGQVGPGANVLTF
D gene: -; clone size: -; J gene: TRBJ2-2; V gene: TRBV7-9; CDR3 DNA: TGTGCCAGCAGCCGTCTACAGGAGGACACCGGGGAGCTGGTTTTT; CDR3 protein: CASSRLQEDTGELVF
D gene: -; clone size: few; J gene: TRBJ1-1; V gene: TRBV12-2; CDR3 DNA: TGTGCAAGTCGTTGCGGGTGGGTCGGAACTGAAGCTTTCTTT; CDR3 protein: CASRCGWVGTEAFF
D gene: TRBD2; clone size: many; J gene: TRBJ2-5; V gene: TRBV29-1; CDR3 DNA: TGCAGCGTTGAGCACAGGCTAGCGGGAGAGACCCAGTACTTC; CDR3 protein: CSVEHRLAGETQYF
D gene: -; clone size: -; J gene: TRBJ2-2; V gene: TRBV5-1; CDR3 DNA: TGCGCCAGCAGCTTCGGGGGCGCAACCGGGGAGCTGTTTTTT; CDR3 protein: CASSFGGATGELFF
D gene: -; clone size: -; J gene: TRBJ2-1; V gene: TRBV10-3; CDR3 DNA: TGTGCCATCAGTGACGGACGATACAATGAGCAGTTCTTC; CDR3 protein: CAISDGRYNEQFF
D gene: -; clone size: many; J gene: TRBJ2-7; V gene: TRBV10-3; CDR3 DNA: TGTGCCATCAGTGGGGGGGAGACCTACGAGCAGTACTTC; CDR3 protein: CAISGGETYEQYF
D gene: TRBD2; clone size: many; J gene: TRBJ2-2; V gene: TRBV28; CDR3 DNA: TGTGCCAGCAGTTTGTTTCCTAGCGGGACCAACACCGGGGAGCTGTTTTTT; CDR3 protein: CASSLFPSGTNTGELFF
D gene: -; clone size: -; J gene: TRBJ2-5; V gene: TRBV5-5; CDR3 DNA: TGTGCCATCAGCTCTGGACTCGCGGAGACCCAGTACTTC; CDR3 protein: CAISSGLAETQYF
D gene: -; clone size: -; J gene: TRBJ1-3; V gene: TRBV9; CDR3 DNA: TGTGCCAGCAGCGCCGGGGCTGGAAACACCATATATTTT; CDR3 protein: CASSAGAGNTIYF
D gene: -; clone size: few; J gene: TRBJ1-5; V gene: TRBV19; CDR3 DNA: TGTGCCAAAAGGACGGATCAGCCCCAGCATTTT; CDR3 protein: CAKRTDQPQHF
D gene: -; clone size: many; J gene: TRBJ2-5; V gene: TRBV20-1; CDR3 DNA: TGCAGTGCTAGAATGAGGGTGGGGGAGGAGACCCAGTACTTC; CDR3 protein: CSARMRVGEETQYF
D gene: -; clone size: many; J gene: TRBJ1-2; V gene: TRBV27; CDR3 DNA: TGTGCCAGCAGTCCAACAGCCGACAGAGACTATGGCTACACCTTC; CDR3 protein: CASSPTADRDYGYTF
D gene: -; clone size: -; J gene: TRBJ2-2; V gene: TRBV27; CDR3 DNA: TGTGCCACCCTCCAAGGCACCGGGGAGCTGTTTTTT; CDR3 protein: CATLQGTGELFF
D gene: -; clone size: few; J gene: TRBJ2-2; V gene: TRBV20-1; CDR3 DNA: TGCAGTGCTAGAGATCGGGTACAGGCGGGAACCGGGGAGCTGTTTTTT; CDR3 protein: CSARDRVQAGTGELFF
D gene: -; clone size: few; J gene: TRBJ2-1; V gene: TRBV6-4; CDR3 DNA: TGTGCCAGCAGTGTCGAATCAGGCCATCTCTACAATGAGCAGTTCTTC; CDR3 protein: CASSVESGHLYNEQFF
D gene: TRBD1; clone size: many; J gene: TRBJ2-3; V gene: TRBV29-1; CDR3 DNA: TGCAGCGTTGACAGGGGGTTCACAGATACGCAGTATTTT; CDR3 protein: CSVDRGFTDTQYF
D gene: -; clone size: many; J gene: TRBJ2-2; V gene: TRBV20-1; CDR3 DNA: TGCAGTGCTCTCCTTTGGCCCCGGGGCACCGGGGAGCTGTTTTTT; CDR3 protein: CSALLWPRGTGELFF
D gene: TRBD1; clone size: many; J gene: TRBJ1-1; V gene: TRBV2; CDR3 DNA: TGTGCCAGCAGTGGCCACAGGGGACTCACTGAAGCTTTCTTT; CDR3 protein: CASSGHRGLTEAFF
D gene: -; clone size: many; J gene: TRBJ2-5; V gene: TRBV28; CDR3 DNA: TGTGCCAGCAGGGGGACCGAAAGTGTGACCCAGTACTTC; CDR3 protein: CASRGTESVTQYF
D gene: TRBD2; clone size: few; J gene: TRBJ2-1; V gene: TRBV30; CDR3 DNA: TGTGCCTGGAGTATTGGCGGGAGACGGTATGAGCAGTTCTTC; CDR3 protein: CAWSIGGRRYEQFF
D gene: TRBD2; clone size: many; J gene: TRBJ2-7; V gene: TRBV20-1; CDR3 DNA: TGCAGTGCTAGAGATTTCTCTAGCGGGGGCGAAGACGAGCAGTACTTC; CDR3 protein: CSARDFSSGGEDEQYF
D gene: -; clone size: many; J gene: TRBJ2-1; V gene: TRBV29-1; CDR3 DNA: TGCAGCGTTGAAAGGCGCTACAATGAGCAGTTCTTC; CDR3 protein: CSVERRYNEQFF
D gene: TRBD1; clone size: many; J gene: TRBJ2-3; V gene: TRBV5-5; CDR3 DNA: TGTGCCAGCAGCCCTCGACAGGGGACAGATACGCAGTATTTT; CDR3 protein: CASSPRQGTDTQYF
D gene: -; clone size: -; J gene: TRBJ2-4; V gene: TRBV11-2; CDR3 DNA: TGTGCCAGCAGCCGGTGGTCCCCTAAAAACATTCAGTACTTC; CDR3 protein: CASSRWSPKNIQYF
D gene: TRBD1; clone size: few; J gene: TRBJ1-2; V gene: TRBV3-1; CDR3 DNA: TGTGCCAGCAGCCAAGATAACAGGGGATCGAGTGGCTACACCTTC; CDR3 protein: CASSQDNRGSSGYTF
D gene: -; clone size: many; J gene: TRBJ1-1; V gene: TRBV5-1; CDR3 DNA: TGCGCCAGTCGAGACCAGGGGAACACTGAAGCTTTCTTT; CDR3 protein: CASRDQGNTEAFF
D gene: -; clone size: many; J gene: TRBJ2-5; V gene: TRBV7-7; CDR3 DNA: TGTGCTAGCAGCATCAGGGAAGCGGAGACCCAGTACTTC; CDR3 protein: CASSIREAETQYF
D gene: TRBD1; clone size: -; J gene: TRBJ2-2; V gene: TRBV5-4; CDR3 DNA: TGTGCCAGGAGCCCCGGGACAGGGGGAACCGGGGAGCTGTTTTTT; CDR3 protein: CARSPGTGGTGELFF
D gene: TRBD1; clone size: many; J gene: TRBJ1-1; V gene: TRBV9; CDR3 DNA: TGTGCCAGCAGCGCACAACGGACAGGAAACGAAGCTTTCTTT; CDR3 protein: CASSAQRTGNEAFF
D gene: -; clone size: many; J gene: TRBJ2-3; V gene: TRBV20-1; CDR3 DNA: TGCAGTGCTAGGGAGGGGGCTCTAGTCACAGATACGCAGTATTTT; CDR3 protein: CSAREGALVTDTQYF
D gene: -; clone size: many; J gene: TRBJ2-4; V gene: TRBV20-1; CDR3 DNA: TGCAGTGCTTCCCCCTTTGACGACAAAAACATTCAGTACTTC; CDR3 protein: CSASPFDDKNIQYF
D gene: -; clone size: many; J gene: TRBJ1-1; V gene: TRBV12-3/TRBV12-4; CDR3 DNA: TGTGCCAGCAGTTTAGGACAGCCGAACACTGAAGCTTTCTTT; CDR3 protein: CASSLGQPNTEAFF
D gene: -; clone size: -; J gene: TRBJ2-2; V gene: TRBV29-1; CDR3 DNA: TGCAGCGTTCGTGCTGGGGAGCTGTTTTTT; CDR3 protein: CSVRAGELFF
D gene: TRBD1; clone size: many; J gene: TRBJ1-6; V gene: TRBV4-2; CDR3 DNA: TGTGCCAGCAGCCAAGATAGAGGGGACAGATATTCACCCCTCCACTTT; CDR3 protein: CASSQDRGDRYSPLHF
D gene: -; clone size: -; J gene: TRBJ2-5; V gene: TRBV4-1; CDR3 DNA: TGCGCCAGCAGCCAAGAGGGTTGGGGGAGCCAAGAGACCCAGTACTTC; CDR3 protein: CASSQEGWGSQETQYF
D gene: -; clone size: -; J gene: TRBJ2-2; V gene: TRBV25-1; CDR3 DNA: TGTGCCAGCAGTCGACTCACCGGGGAGCTGTTTTTT; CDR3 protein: CASSRLTGELFF
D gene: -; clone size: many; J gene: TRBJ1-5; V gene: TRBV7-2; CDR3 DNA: TGTGCCAGCAGCTTAAGCAGGGATGGCAATCAGCCCCAGCATTTT; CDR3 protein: CASSLSRDGNQPQHF
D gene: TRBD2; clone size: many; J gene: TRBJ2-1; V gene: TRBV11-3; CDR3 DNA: TGTGCCAGCAGCTTACGCGGGGGGGCCAGGAATGAGCAGTTCTTC; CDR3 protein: CASSLRGGARNEQFF
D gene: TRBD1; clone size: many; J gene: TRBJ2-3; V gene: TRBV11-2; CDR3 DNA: TGTGCCAGCACCCGAAAGAAACAGGGGGCGGTGGTCACAGATACGCAGTATTTT; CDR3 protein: CASTRKKQGAVVTDTQYF
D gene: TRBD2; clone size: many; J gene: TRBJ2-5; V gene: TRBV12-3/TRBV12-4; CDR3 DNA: TGTGCCATAGGACTAGCCGGGCAAGAGACCCAGTACTTC; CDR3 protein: CAIGLAGQETQYF
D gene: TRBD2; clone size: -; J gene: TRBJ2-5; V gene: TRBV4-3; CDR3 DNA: TGCGCCAGCAGGGAAGGACTAGCGGCAGAAGAGACCCAGTACTTC; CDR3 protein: CASREGLAAEETQYF
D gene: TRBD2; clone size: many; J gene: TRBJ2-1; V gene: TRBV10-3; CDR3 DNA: TGTGCCATCAGTAGGACCGCGGGGGCGGGGGGCCCCTCCTACAATGAGCAGTTCTTC; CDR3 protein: CAISRTAGAGGPSYNEQFF
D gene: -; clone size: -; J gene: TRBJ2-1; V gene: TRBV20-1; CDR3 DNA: TGCAGTGCTAGAGATCGGAGGACTGCGGTCTACAATGAGCAGTTCTTC; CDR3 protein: CSARDRRTAVYNEQFF
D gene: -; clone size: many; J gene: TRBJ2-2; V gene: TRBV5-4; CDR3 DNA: TGTGCCAGCAGCTTGCCGATTACCGGGGAGCTGTTTTTT; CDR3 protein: CASSLPITGELFF